This T cell receptor beta chain was identified during a study of shared clonotypes between healthy human individuals. Looking at the study overall: Donor composition was a couple of women and a few men, aged 18 to 49.

The table came from immunoSEQ multiplex PCR; TCRdb's copy has only in-frame clones and leaves some out. The sample lists more than 2 million clones; roughly 94% were seen once. The CDR3 is 14 residues long. Germline loops: CDR1 SGHDN, CDR2 FVKESK. Trimming cost V 2 bases and J 1 base, with 5 bases left between them. Sequenced input: naive CD4+ T cells sorted from blood. Subset denoted: CD45RA+ positively selected. The V gene is TRBV14, the J gene TRBJ2-2; no reliable D call. The clonotype was recovered from a man aged 18-30 years in good health. CDR3 protein: CASSQMQNTGELFF. The CDR3 DNA reads as TGTGCCAGCAGCCAAATGCAGAACACCGGGGAGCTGTTTTTT.